This T cell receptor (beta chain) is drawn from a study of blood T cell repertoires in COVID-19. Turning to the study itself: The cDNA or gDNA used as material had been derived from T cells, B-cell-depleted T cells, or PBMCs.

A single count supports this clone. Under the authors' procedure: Amplifying reference gene primers gave estimates of nucleated cell counts. The assay was immunoSEQ multiplex PCR, and TCRdb's table has in-frame clones only and misses some. That table gives V, J and clone size, and the DNA gave D and trimming. The table records over 80,000 clones, about nine tenths of them present only once. The material sequenced was peripheral blood. This receptor was identified in a man aged 45 to 65 with acute or convalescent COVID-19.

Written as DNA, the CDR3 is TGTGCCAGTAGTACCTCGCGGACAGACTACAATGAGCAGTTCTTC. Its translation: CASSTSRTDYNEQFF. The rearrangement uses TRBV19 and TRBJ2-1, with D maybe TRBD1 (6 bases). Germline V lookup: CDR1 LNHDA, CDR2 SQIVND (reference sequence). Trimming shortened V by 4 bases and J by 3 bases, and 13 bases separated the two germline ends. The CDR3 totals 15 residues.